Sequencing of this TCR beta chain was carried out in a study of human CD8 memory T cell subsets (TCRdb year 2020). In the study overall: To assess how stem-like (TSTEM), progenitor exhausted-like (TPEX) and effector memory CD8+ T cell subsets are clonally related, the TCRbeta repertoires of these three subsets were compared. Over five donors each provided TSTEM, TPEX and effector memory subsets, from which TCRbeta repertoires were obtained.

CCR7+ PD-1+ TIGIT+ early differentiated memory cells with dysfunctional, exhausted-like traits were defined as progenitor exhausted-like memory CD8+ T cells (TPEX). Peripheral blood mononuclear cells were isolated from healthy donor buffy coats by density gradient separation. In the study, total CD8+ T cells were enriched by negative magnetic separation with EasySep or MojoSort CD8+ T cell isolation kits. For each subset, total RNA was extracted using an RNeasy Mini Kit from duplicate vials of about 160,000 sorted CD8+ T cells. PBMCs were used either fresh or after being cryopreserved in fetal bovine serum containing approximately 10% DMSO. Fluorescence-activated cell sorting on a FACSAria III was used to sort the CD8+ T cell subsets to purity. The data were produced on a NextSeq 550. A Human TCR Profiling Kit was used to prepare UMI-labeled 5' RACE TCRbeta libraries. The same number of PCR cycles was used to prepare all TCRbeta libraries in parallel. In the original analysis: Between roughly 2,700 and 18,000 functional CDR3beta clonotypes were contained in each TCRbeta library. MIGEC 1.2.9 was used for UMI extraction and consensus assembly, with a minimum of three reads required per UMI. In-frame CDR3beta repertoires were extracted with MiXCR 3.0.3. Each sample was downsampled to 42,000 randomly selected UMIs before diversity metrics were calculated in VDJtools 1.2.1. For the top 3,000 clones of each sample pair, the repertoire overlap metrics D, R and F2 were calculated in VDJtools. The reads, reprocessed by TCRdb, yield one row per CDR3 protein sequence and no DNA. TCRdb, not the original authors, processed these V and J calls. In this sample's table one finds fewer than 9,500 distinct CDR3 sequences. The biggest ten clones account for roughly a quarter of the sample.

Results and caveats for the whole study, not just this receptor: Normalized Shannon-Wiener diversity was similarly high in TSTEM and TPEX subsets, while effector memory subsets were less diverse by comparison. Sequencing was limited to TCRbeta chains, and the repertoire comparisons were based on about 6 donors analyzed with paired t-tests and Bonferroni correction. Although both stem-like subsets shared clonotypes with effector memory cells, the overlap between TSTEM and TPEX repertoires was minimal, suggesting distinct antigen spectra for the TSTEM and TPEX subsets. Chao1 estimates suggested greater repertoire diversity in TSTEM than in TPEX subsets, potentially reflecting a broader range of specificities.

In the case of this clonotype: There is no known antigen for this receptor.

Taken from cysteine to phenylalanine, the CDR3 has 15 residues. Only the protein sequence is given. The germline V gene gives CDR1 as LGHNA and CDR2 as YNFKEQ. The rearranged chain carries TRBV4-2 and TRBJ1-1; as DNA is missing, the TRBD1 call by TCRdb cannot be tested. The TCR was taken from a human donor in good health. What was sequenced was CD8+ T cells from PBMCs. The CDR3 protein is CASSQDRDRGTEAFF.